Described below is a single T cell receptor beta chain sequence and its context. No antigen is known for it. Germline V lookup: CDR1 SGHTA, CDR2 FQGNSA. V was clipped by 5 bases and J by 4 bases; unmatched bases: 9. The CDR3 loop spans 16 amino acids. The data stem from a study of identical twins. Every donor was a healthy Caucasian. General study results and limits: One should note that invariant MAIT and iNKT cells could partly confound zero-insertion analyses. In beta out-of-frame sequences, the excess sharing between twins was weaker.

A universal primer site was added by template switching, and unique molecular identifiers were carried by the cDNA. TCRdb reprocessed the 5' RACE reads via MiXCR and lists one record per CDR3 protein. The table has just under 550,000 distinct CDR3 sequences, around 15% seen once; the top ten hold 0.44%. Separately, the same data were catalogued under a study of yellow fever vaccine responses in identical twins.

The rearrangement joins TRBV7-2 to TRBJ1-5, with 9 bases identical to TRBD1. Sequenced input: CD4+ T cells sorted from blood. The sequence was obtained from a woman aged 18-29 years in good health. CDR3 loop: CASSHGQGKRNQPQHF. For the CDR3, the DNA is TGTGCCAGCAGCCACGGACAGGGGAAGAGGAATCAGCCCCAGCATTTT.